These 21 T cell receptor beta chains came from one sample sequenced in a study of post-analysis software for immune sequencing data. Unique molecular identifiers were built into the TCR beta cDNA libraries. TCRdb recomputed calls from the PCR reads with MiXCR, one row per CDR3 protein. This table has roughly 800,000 distinct CDR3 sequences, approximately 50% appearing once. No cognate antigen is known for these TCRs. Findings and limits, study-wide: TRBV5-6, TRBV5-1 and TRBV20-1 belonged to a set of five TRBV segments that were more frequent in patients than controls.

The sequencing input was blood. All receptors derive from a girl between 5 and 17 years old with multiple sclerosis.

The chain joins TRBV7-9 to TRBJ2-7; TRBD2 matches at 8 bases. This CDR3 is 15 amino acids long. With V trimmed by 1 base and J by 5 bases, 7 bases remained unmatched. CDR1 and CDR2 from the germline V gene are SEHNR and FQNEAQ (reference sequence). CDR3 nucleotide sequence: TGTGCCAGCAGCTTAGAGTCGGGAGGGCACCACGAGCAGTACTTC. It is translated as CASSLESGGHHEQYF. Complete variable domain (other parts from reference TRBV7-9 and TRBJ2-7): DTGVSQNPRHKITKRGQNVTFRCDPISEHNRLYWYRQTLGQGPEFLTYFQNEAQLEKSRLLSDRFSAERPKGSFSTLEIQRTEQGDSAMYLCASSLESGGHHEQYFGPGTRLTVT.

This chain joins TRBV29-1 and TRBJ2-2; D gene unclear. Germline V CDR1 and CDR2: SQVTM, ANQGSEA. The CDR3 is made up of 14 amino acids. The ends were cut back, 4 bases at V and 0 bases at J, with 9 bases in the middle. CDR3 nucleotide sequence: TGCAGCGTTGCCGTCGGAACGAACACCGGGGAGCTGTTTTTT. Its translation: CSVAVGTNTGELFF.

This sequence joins TRBV14 and TRBJ2-1, with a tentative D call TRBD2 (6 bases). V lost 2 bases and J 5 bases, leaving 13 bases between the germline ends. This CDR3 has 15 amino acids. CDR1 and CDR2 from the germline V gene are SGHDN and FVKESK. CDR3 nucleotide sequence: TGTGCCAGCAGCCAAAACCCGGGACTCAACAATGAGCAGTTCTTC. This gives the protein CASSQNPGLNNEQFF.

There are many counts of this clonotype. The chain has TRBV20-1 and TRBJ2-1, with D hard to call. CDR3 length equals 11 residues. Between the trimmed V and J ends, which lost 1 base and 4 bases, there was a span of 2 bases. The germline V gene encodes CDR1 DFQATT and CDR2 SNEGSKA (reference sequence). CDR3 region: CSARGYNEQFF. The DNA of the CDR3 is TGCAGTGCTAGAGGTTACAATGAGCAGTTCTTC.

The chain couples TRBV7-9 to TRBJ1-2; perhaps TRBD1 as D (6 bases). Germline V gene data show CDR1 as SEHNR and CDR2 as FQNEAQ (reference sequence). The CDR3 sequence is 13 residues long. Trimming took 5 bases from V and 6 from J, leaving 13 bases between them. CDR3 nucleotide sequence: TGTGCCAGCAGCATGACAGGCTTCGATGGCTACACCTTC. It encodes CASSMTGFDGYTF.

This clonotype was detected a few times. The chain combines TRBV7-2 with TRBJ2-7, with TRBD1 as a possible D gene (5 bases). Trimming pared 1 base from V and 1 base from J, leaving 11 bases between. Germline V CDR1 and CDR2: SGHTA, FQGNSA. The CDR3 runs to 15 residues. Here the CDR3 reads CASSLEGVLSYEQYF. The CDR3 DNA follows: TGTGCCAGCAGCTTAGAAGGGGTCTTGTCCTACGAGCAGTACTTC.

The chain employs TRBV6-5 and TRBJ1-4; 7 bases match TRBD1. The V and J ends lost 7 bases and 1 base, in that order; junction bases with no gene match: 6. Looked up from germline, CDR1 is MNHEY and CDR2 is SVGAGI. This CDR3 has 15 amino acids. The CDR3 loop is CASKGALGTNEKLFF. CDR3 nucleotide sequence: TGTGCCAGCAAGGGGGCTCTAGGAACTAATGAAAAACTGTTTTTT.

V and J are TRBV5-4 and TRBJ1-2; no clear D. This CDR3 contains 12 residues. Trimming stripped 1 base from V and 4 bases from J, with 5 bases between. CDR1 is SGHNT, CDR2 YYREEE, per germline (reference sequence). The CDR3 is CASSLPGYGYTF. CDR3 DNA: TGTGCCAGCAGCTTGCCAGGCTATGGCTACACCTTC.

This clonotype was counted between two and nine times. This chain joins TRBV12-3 or TRBV12-4 and TRBJ2-1; 13 bases match TRBD2. The J call may be faulty, since TRBJ2-7 better matches the DNA end. This CDR3 contains 17 residues. CDR3 region: CASSGGTSGASYNEQYF. CDR3 bases: TGTGCCAGCAGTGGAGGGACTAGCGGGGCCTCCTACAATGAGCAGTACTTC.

Concerning this clonotype itself: A junction boundary mismatches the germline segment, possibly from a read error. The chain links TRBV14 to TRBJ1-2; no reliable D call. The germline V gene encodes CDR1 SGHDN and CDR2 FVKESK. This CDR3 is built from 13 residues. Here the CDR3 DNA reads TGTGCCAGTAGCCAAGATTCGGCCTATGGCTACACCTTC. This encodes CASSQDSAYGYTF.

The V call is TRBV12-3 or TRBV12-4, the J call TRBJ2-1; D may be TRBD1 (6 bases). The CDR3 has 12 amino acids. Trimming stripped 5 bases from V and 10 bases from J, with 12 bases between. The CDR3 sequence: CASSLRTAEQFF. The CDR3 bases are TGTGCCAGCAGTCTAAGGACAGCCGAGCAGTTCTTC.

The J gene is TRBJ1-5, the V gene TRBV29-1; D is unclear. Trimming took 6 bases from V and 1 from J, leaving 10 bases between them. The CDR3 consists of 13 residues. Looked up from germline, CDR1 is SQVTM and CDR2 is ANQGSEA. The CDR3 protein is CSVHVGSNQPQHF. CDR3 in DNA: TGCAGCGTCCATGTCGGGAGCAATCAGCCCCAGCATTTT.

The rearrangement joins TRBV25-1 to TRBJ2-5, with D tentatively TRBD1 (5 bases). Germline V gene data show CDR1 as MGHDK and CDR2 as SYGVNS. Trimming removed 2 bases at V and 4 bases at J, with 17 bases between. The CDR3 is 16 amino acids. The CDR3 sequence: CASSELPQGTGETQYF. The CDR3 DNA sequence: TGTGCCAGCAGTGAACTTCCCCAGGGTACGGGAGAGACCCAGTACTTC.

This clonotype came up a few times. The chain carries TRBV4-2 and TRBJ2-7, with D hard to call. Germline V lookup: CDR1 LGHNA, CDR2 YNFKEQ. V lost 0 bases and J lost 2, with 11 bases in between. The CDR3 is 15 amino acids. CDR3 sequence: CASSQDWAEPYEQYF. CDR3 DNA sequence: TGTGCCAGCAGCCAAGATTGGGCGGAGCCCTACGAGCAGTACTTC.

The chain couples TRBV5-4 to TRBJ2-5, with 8 bases identical to TRBD1. The J call may be mistaken, given a closer DNA end match to TRBJ2-7. The CDR3 is 14 residues long. Germline CDR1 and CDR2: SGHNT and YYREEE (reference sequence). The CDR3: CASSYDRGAYEQYF. Here the CDR3 DNA reads TGTGCCAGCAGCTACGACAGGGGAGCCTACGAGCAGTACTTC.

The chain is built from TRBV7-2 and TRBJ1-5, with TRBD1 as a possible D gene (6 bases). Germline V gene lookup returns CDR1 SGHTA and CDR2 FQGNSA. This CDR3 comprises 12 residues. Trimming stripped 1 base from V and 13 bases from J, with 11 bases between. The CDR3 region is CASSLGGHLQHF. Here the CDR3 DNA reads TGTGCCAGCAGCTTAGGGGGACACCTACAGCATTTT.

This clonotype has just a few counts. The rearrangement links TRBV29-1 to TRBJ2-7; perhaps TRBD1 as D (5 bases). Germline V gene lookup returns CDR1 SQVTM and CDR2 ANQGSEA. With 2 bases removed from V and 5 bases from J, the gap between germline ends came to 10 bases. The CDR3 runs 12 residues. CDR3 nucleotides: TGCAGCGTTGAAAGGGTAGGGGACGAGCAGTACTTC. Protein: CSVERVGDEQYF.

The table lists this clonotype with a few counts. CDR3 sequence reads: CSAPIGPPDEQFF. The CDR3 DNA follows: TGCAGTGCTCCCATAGGGCCGCCTGATGAGCAGTTCTTC. This rearrangement joins TRBV20-1 to TRBJ2-1, with D uncertain. Trimming removed 5 bases from V and 8 bases from J, with 16 bases in between. The CDR3 is made up of 13 amino acids. CDR1 and CDR2 (germline): DFQATT, SNEGSKA (reference sequence).

The V and J genes are TRBV4-1 and TRBJ2-7; D uncertain. The CDR3 has 13 residues. The germline V and J ends were trimmed by 0 bases and 4 bases, with 7 bases remaining between them. Germline loops: CDR1 MGHRA, CDR2 YSYEKL. This CDR3 is CASSQERQYEQYF. The CDR3 nucleotides read TGCGCCAGCAGCCAAGAAAGGCAGTACGAGCAGTACTTC.

As for this clonotype: The CDR3 carries no conserved terminal phenylalanine or tryptophan, so it likely arises from a read error. This chain joins TRBV20-1 and TRBJ2-1; TRBD2 aligns across 8 bases. The CDR3 loop spans 15 amino acids. Losses at the gene ends were 6 bases for V and 4 bases for J; bases not matched to a gene: 11. Per germline, CDR1 DFQATT and CDR2 SNEGSKA (reference sequence). In DNA, the CDR3 is TGCAGTGCCAGACGGCCGGGAGGGCCTTACAATGAGCAGTTCCTC. This gives the protein CSARRPGGPYNEQFL.

The CDR3 loop is CASSLLRDSRREETQYF. The CDR3, as DNA: TGTGCCAGCAGCCTTCTCCGGGACAGTAGGAGGGAAGAGACCCAGTACTTC. The V call is TRBV3-1, the J call TRBJ2-5; perhaps TRBD1 as D (7 bases). The V end lost 4 bases, the J end lost 3 bases, and 21 bases lay between the germline ends. In germline, CDR1 is LGHDT, CDR2 YNNKEL (reference sequence). This CDR3 region has 17 residues.